This TCR beta chain was recovered during a study of blood T cell repertoires in COVID-19. The CDR3 spans 13 residues. V gave up 0 bases and J gave up 4 bases, with 6 bases separating them. Germline-derived CDR1 and CDR2 are LGHNA and YNFKEQ. Recruitment covered roughly 24 US areas and drew participants whose ages spanned about 18 to 89 years. Data came from immunoSEQ multiplex PCR; TCRdb stores just in-frame clones and leaves some out. The sample contains fewer than 350,000 clones, 85% to 90% of which appear only once. This clonotype was obtained from a woman between 25 and 40 years old with acute COVID-19. Material: PBMCs or T cells enriched from blood (not recorded which). This sequence joins TRBV4-2 and TRBJ1-1, with D possibly TRBD1 on 6 matching bases. CDR3 DNA sequence: TGTGCCAGCAGCCAAGACAGGGGCACTGAAGCTTTCTTT. Translated, it gives CASSQDRGTEAFF.